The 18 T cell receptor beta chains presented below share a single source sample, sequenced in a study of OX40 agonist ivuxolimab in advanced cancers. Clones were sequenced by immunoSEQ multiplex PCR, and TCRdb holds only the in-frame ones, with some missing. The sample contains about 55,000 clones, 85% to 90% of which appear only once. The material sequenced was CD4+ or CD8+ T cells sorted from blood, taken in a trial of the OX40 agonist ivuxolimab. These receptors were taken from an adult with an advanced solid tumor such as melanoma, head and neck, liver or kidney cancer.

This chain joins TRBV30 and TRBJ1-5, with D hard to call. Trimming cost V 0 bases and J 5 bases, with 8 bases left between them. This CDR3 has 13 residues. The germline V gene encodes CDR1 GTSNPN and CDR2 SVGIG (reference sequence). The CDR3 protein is CAWSVLGDQPQHF. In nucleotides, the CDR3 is TGTGCCTGGAGTGTACTAGGCGATCAGCCCCAGCATTTT.

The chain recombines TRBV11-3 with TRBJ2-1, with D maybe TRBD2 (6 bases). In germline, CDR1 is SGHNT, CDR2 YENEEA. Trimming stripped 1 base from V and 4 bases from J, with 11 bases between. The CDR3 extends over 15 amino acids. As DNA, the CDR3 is TGTGCCAGCAGCTTAGGGAGGGCCTCATACAATGAGCAGTTCTTC. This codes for CASSLGRASYNEQFF.

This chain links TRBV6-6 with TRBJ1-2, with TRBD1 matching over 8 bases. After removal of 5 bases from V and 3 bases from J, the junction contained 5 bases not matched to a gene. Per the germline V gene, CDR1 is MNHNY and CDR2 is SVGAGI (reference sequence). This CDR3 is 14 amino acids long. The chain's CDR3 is CASSGQGNDYGYTF. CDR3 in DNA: TGTGCCAGCAGTGGACAGGGCAATGACTATGGCTACACCTTC.

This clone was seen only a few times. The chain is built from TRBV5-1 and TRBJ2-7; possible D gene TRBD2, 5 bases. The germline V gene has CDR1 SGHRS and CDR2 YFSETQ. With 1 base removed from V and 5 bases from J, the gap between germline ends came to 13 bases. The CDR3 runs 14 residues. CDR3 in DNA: TGCGCCAGCAGCTTGAACGGGGAGCTCGACGAGCAGTACTTC. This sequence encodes CASSLNGELDEQYF.

CDR3 DNA: TGTGCCAGCAGTCCGAACCCAGGGGGGGCCTATGGCTACACCTTC. As protein: CASSPNPGGAYGYTF. The rearrangement links TRBV28 to TRBJ1-2, with TRBD1 matching over 7 bases. The CDR3 sequence is 15 residues long. J gave up 4 bases and V 5 bases, and 10 bases lay outside the gene matches. Germline-derived CDR1 and CDR2 are MDHEN and SYDVKM.

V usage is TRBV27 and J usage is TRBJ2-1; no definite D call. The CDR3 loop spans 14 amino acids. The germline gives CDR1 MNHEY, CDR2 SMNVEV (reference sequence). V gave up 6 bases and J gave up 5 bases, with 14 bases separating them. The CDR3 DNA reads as TGTGCCAGCAGAAAGGACCGAATTAACAATGAGCAGTTCTTC. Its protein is CASRKDRINNEQFF.

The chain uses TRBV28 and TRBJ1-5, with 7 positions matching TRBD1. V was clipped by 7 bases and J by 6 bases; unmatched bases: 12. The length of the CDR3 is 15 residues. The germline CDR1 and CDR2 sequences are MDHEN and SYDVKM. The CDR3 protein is CASNENRGLTQPQHF. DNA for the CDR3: TGTGCCAGCAACGAAAACAGGGGTCTTACTCAGCCCCAGCATTTT. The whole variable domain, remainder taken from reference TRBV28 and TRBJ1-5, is DVKVTQSSRYLVKRTGEKVFLECVQDMDHENMFWYRQDPGLGLRLIYFSYDVKMKEKGDIPEGYSVSREKKERFSLILESASTNQTSMYLCASNENRGLTQPQHFGDGTRLSIL.

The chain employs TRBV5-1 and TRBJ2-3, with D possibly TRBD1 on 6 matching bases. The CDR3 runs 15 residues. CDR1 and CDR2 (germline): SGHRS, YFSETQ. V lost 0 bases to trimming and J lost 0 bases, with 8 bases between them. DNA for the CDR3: TGCGCCAGCAGCTTGGAGACAGGTAGCACAGATACGCAGTATTTT. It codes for CASSLETGSTDTQYF.

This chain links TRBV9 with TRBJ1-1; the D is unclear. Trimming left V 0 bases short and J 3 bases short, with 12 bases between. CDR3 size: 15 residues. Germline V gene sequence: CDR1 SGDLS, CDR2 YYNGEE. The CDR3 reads CASSVVSGRDTEAFF. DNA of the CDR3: TGTGCCAGCAGCGTAGTATCGGGGAGGGACACTGAAGCTTTCTTT.

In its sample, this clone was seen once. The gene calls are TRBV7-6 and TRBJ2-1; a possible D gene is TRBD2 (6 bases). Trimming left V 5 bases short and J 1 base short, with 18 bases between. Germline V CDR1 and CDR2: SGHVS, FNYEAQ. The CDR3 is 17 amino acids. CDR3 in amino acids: CASSRGLSRGSYNEQFF. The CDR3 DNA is TGTGCCAGCAGCCGGGGACTCTCAAGGGGATCCTACAATGAGCAGTTCTTC.

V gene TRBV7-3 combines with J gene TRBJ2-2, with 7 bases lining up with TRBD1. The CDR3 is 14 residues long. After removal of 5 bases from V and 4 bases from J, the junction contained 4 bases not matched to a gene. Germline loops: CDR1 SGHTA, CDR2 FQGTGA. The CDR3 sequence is CASSPGQFTGELFF. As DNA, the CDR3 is TGTGCCAGCAGCCCGGGACAGTTCACCGGGGAGCTGTTTTTT. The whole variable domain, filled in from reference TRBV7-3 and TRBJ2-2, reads GAGVSQTPSNKVTEKGKYVELRCDPISGHTALYWYRQSLGQGPEFLIYFQGTGAADDSGLPNDRFFAVRPEGSVSTLKIQRTERGDSAVYLCASSPGQFTGELFFGEGSRLTVL.

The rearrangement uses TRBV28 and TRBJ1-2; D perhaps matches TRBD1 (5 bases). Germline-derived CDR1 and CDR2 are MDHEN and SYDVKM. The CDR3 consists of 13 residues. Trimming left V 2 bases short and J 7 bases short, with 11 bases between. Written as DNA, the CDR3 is TGTGCCAGCAGTTTAGACGGGGCGGGTGGCTACACCTTC. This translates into CASSLDGAGGYTF.

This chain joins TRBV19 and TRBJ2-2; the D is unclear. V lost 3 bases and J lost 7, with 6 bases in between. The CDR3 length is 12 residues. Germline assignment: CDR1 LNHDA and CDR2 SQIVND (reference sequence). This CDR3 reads CASSIQSGELFF. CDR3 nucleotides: TGTGCCAGTAGTATCCAGAGCGGGGAGCTGTTTTTT.

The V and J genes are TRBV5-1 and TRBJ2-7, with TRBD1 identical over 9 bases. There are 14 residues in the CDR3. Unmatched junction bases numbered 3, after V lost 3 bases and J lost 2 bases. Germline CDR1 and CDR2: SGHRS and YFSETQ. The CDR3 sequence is CASSSTGGTYEQYF. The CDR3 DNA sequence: TGCGCCAGCAGCTCGACAGGGGGGACCTACGAGCAGTACTTC.

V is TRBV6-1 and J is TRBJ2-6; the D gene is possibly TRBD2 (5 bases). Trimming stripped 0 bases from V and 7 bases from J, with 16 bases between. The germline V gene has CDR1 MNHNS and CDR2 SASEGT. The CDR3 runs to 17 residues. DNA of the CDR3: TGTGCCAGCAGTGAAGCGTGGGCGGGTAAAAATGCCAACGTCCTGACTTTC. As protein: CASSEAWAGKNANVLTF.

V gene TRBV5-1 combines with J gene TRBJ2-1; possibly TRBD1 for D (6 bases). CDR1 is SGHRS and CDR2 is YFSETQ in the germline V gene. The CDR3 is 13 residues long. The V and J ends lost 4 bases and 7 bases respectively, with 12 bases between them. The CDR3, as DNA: TGCGCCAGCAGCCAATTACAGGGTAATGAGCAGTTCTTC. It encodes CASSQLQGNEQFF.

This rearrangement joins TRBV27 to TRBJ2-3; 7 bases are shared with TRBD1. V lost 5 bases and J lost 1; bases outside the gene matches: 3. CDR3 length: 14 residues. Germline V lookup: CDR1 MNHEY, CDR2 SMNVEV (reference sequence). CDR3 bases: TGTGCCAGCAGTGGGACAGCCCGCACAGATACGCAGTATTTT. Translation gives CASSGTARTDTQYF.

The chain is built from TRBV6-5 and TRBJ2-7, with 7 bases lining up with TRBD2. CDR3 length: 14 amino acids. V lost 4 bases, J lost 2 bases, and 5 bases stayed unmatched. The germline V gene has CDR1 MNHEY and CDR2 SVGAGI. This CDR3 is CASSSSGTTYEQYF. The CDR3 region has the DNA TGTGCCAGCAGTTCTTCAGGGACTACCTACGAGCAGTACTTC.